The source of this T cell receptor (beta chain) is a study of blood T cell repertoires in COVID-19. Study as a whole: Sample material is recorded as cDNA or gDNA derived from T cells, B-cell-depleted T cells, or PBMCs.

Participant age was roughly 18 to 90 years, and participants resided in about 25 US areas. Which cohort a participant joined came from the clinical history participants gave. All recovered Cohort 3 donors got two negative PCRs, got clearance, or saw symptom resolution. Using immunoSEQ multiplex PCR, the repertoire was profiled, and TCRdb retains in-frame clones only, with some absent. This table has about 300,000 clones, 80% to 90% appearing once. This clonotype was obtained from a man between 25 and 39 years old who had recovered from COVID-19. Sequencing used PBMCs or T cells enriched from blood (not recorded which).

The CDR3 here is CASILAGGGTQYF. For the CDR3, the DNA is TGTGCCAGCATATTAGCGGGGGGAGGGACCCAGTACTTC. This chain links TRBV7-9 with TRBJ2-5; 10 bases map to TRBD2. The CDR3 is 13 amino acids. Unmatched junction bases numbered 6, after V lost 7 bases and J lost 7 bases. Looked up from germline, CDR1 is SEHNR and CDR2 is FQNEAQ (reference sequence).